This is a list of T cell receptor beta chains from one sample in a study of blood T cell repertoires in COVID-19. Sequencing used immunoSEQ multiplex PCR; TCRdb keeps in-frame clones, though not all of them. The data contain about 100,000 clones, 90% to 95% of them singletons. Sequencing was performed on peripheral blood. These receptors were obtained from a human donor in a cohort sampled during active COVID-19. CDR3s include the opening cysteine and the closing phenylalanine or tryptophan. D genes are given only for firm matches. A row's size may be missing; if present it is once, few, many or a size class.

>TRBD2|TRBV9|TRBJ2-7|-
TGTGCCAGCAGCGTAGGGGGACTAGCGGGAGTGGACGAGCAGTACTTC
CASSVGGLAGVDEQYF
>TRBD2|TRBV2|TRBJ2-3|-
TGTGCCAGCAGGGCTAGCGCGGGGGCAGATACGCAGTATTTT
CASRASAGADTQYF
>-|TRBV9|TRBJ1-1|-
TGTGCCAGCAGCGTACCGTGTTCCGAACTAGGGAACTTGGAGAAAGCTTTCTTT
CASSVPCSELGNLEKAFF
>-|TRBV11-3|TRBJ2-2|many
TGTGCCAGCAGCTTAGATACAGGGAGGGCCGGGGAGCTGTTTTTT
CASSLDTGRAGELFF
>-|TRBV7-9|TRBJ2-2|-
TGTGCCAGCAGCTTAGTCCCCAGGAACACCGGGGAGCTGTTTTTT
CASSLVPRNTGELFF
>TRBD1|TRBV9|TRBJ1-1|-
TGTGCCAGCAGCGGGAGGACAGGAAATGAGGTGAACACTGAAGCTTTCTTT
CASSGRTGNEVNTEAFF
>TRBD1|TRBV6-5|TRBJ1-2|-
TGTGCCAGCAGTCGGGACAGCCTGACTAACTATGGCTACACCTTC
CASSRDSLTNYGYTF
>-|TRBV6-2/TRBV6-3|TRBJ1-5|-
TGTGCCAGCAGTACCTTCGGGGGGTCTCAGCCCCAGCATTTT
CASSTFGGSQPQHF
>TRBD1|TRBV4-3|TRBJ2-7|once
TGCGCCAGCAGCCAAGTAAAGGGACAGGCCTACGAGCAGTACTTC
CASSQVKGQAYEQYF
>TRBD2|TRBV20-1|TRBJ2-1|-
TGCAGTGCTAGTAGGACTAGCGGGGGGGGCTCCTACAATGAGCAGTTCTTC
CSASRTSGGGSYNEQFF
>-|TRBV19|TRBJ1-2|-
TGTGCCAGTAGTCAAATTAGTGACACAGATGGCTACACCTTC
CASSQISDTDGYTF
>-|TRBV19|TRBJ1-2|-
TGTGCCAGCGCACCGGCGGGGGGGGCGCTTGGCTACACCTTC
CASAPAGGALGYTF
>TRBD1|TRBV7-8|TRBJ2-1|-
TGTGCCAGCAGCTTAGGGGGACAGGGGGGTTCCTACAATGAGCAGTTCTTC
CASSLGGQGGSYNEQFF
>-|TRBV27|TRBJ1-5|-
TGTGCCAGCAGTTTTCAGGGGCCGTATCAGCCCCAGCATTTT
CASSFQGPYQPQHF
>-|TRBV28|TRBJ1-6|-
TGTGCCAGCAGTTTAATCGATATTGGGGCCCGAAATTCACCCCTCCACTTT
CASSLIDIGARNSPLHF
>-|TRBV6-4|TRBJ2-5|-
TGTGCCAGCAGCCCGCCCGCGGGGCGAAAAGAGACCCAGTACTTC
CASSPPAGRKETQYF
>TRBD2|TRBV7-2|TRBJ2-2|-
TGTGCCAGCAGCTGGACTAGCGGGGGGGCCGGGGAGCTGTTTTTT
CASSWTSGGAGELFF
>-|TRBV9|TRBJ1-1|once
TGTGCCAGCAGCGTAGAAGGGGGACGGCGGAACACTGAAGCTTTCTTT
CASSVEGGRRNTEAFF
>TRBD2|TRBV9|TRBJ2-1|-
TGTGCCAGCAGCGTAGAGGCTAGCGGAAGGTTAGGCGATGAGCAGTTCTTC
CASSVEASGRLGDEQFF
>TRBD2|TRBV28|TRBJ2-1|-
TGTGCCAGCACCCCCCTCGGAGCGGGAGGTAGGAATGAGCAGTTCTTC
CASTPLGAGGRNEQFF
>TRBD1|TRBV2|TRBJ1-2|-
TGTGCCAGTACAGGGGACGGGGCCTCTGGCTACACCTTC
CASTGDGASGYTF
>TRBD2|TRBV19|TRBJ2-3|few
TGTGCCAGTACGGGACTAGCGGGAGCAGATACGCAGTATTTT
CASTGLAGADTQYF
>-|TRBV6-2/TRBV6-3|TRBJ1-2|-
TGTGCCAGCAGTTACTCGTTGGGGGCTTGGGGCTACACCTTC
CASSYSLGAWGYTF
>TRBD2|TRBV19|TRBJ2-1|-
TGTGCCTCAGATGAGAGCCGGGGGGGTTACAATGAGCAGTTCTTC
CASDESRGGYNEQFF
>TRBD2|TRBV19|TRBJ2-1|-
TGTGCCAGTAGTATAGCACCGGGGGGGATGTACAATGAGCAGTTCTTC
CASSIAPGGMYNEQFF
>-|TRBV6-4|TRBJ2-2|-
TGTGCCAGCAGTAAACAGGGATCCGGGGAGCTGTTTTTT
CASSKQGSGELFF
>-|TRBV28|TRBJ1-2|-
TGTGCCAGCAGCTACCGGGGTGGCCCCGGCGACTATGGCTACACCTTC
CASSYRGGPGDYGYTF
>-|TRBV4-1|TRBJ1-3|-
TGCGCCAGCAGCCCCCAGGGGTCCAGCTCTGGAAACACCATATATTTT
CASSPQGSSSGNTIYF
>-|TRBV6-4|TRBJ2-3|few
TGTGCCAGCTCAGCGAGCCTAGAGGGGGAAGATACGCAGTATTTT
CASSASLEGEDTQYF
>-|TRBV14|TRBJ1-1|-
TGTGCCAGCAGCCAAGTTTCAGGTGGCCTTTTGTACACTGAAGCTTTCTTT
CASSQVSGGLLYTEAFF
>TRBD1|TRBV5-1|TRBJ2-3|once
TGCGCCAGCAGCTTGGCAGGACAGGGCACAGATACGCAGTATTTT
CASSLAGQGTDTQYF
>-|TRBV4-2|TRBJ1-2|-
TGTGCCAGCAGCTATCGGGACACGGGGAACTATGGCTACACCTTC
CASSYRDTGNYGYTF
>-|TRBV7-2|TRBJ1-1|-
TGTGCCAGCAGCTTAGGCGCTGCCGTCCCCGCCCAAGCTTTCTTT
CASSLGAAVPAQAFF
>-|TRBV5-1|TRBJ1-5|-
TGCGCCAGCAGCTTGGGGCGGGATCAGCCCCAGCATTTT
CASSLGRDQPQHF
>-|TRBV9|TRBJ2-7|-
TGTGCCAGCAGCGTAGATCGGGACTCCTACGAGCAGTACTTC
CASSVDRDSYEQYF
>TRBD2|TRBV7-9|TRBJ2-3|-
TGTGCCAGCAGCCGAGGACTAGCGGGGTACACAGATACGCAGTATTTT
CASSRGLAGYTDTQYF
>-|TRBV5-1|TRBJ1-2|once
TGCGCCAGCAGCTTGGGCATCAGGAACTATGGCTACACCTTC
CASSLGIRNYGYTF